This T cell receptor beta chain was captured in a study of blood T cells in healthy people across ages. The draw of peripheral blood yielded around 10 milliliters from each donor. Germline V gene sequence: CDR1 SGHRS, CDR2 YFSETQ. CDR3 length: 14 amino acids. Trimming stripped 4 bases from V and 3 bases from J, with 11 bases between. Combining a sample-barcoded 5' primer with a J-beta primer mix, a second PCR ran for about 6 to 12 cycles. A template-switch adaptor that had 12 random nucleotides put a tag on each cDNA molecule. MiXCR, run by TCRdb on the 5' RACE reads, gives a single entry per CDR3 protein. The data show under 950,000 distinct CDR3 sequences, about a fifth seen once. This clonotype was seen a few times. No antigen is known for it. Study findings and constraints: Getting older went along with TCR beta diversity per million T cells dropping roughly linearly. The study could not conclusively compare naive and antigen-experienced cells, given its unsorted PBMCs.

The TCR was taken from a man in his 70s in good health. The gene calls are TRBV5-1 and TRBJ1-3; D is unresolved. The sample taken for sequencing was blood. CDR3 in amino acids: CASSLNRVGNTIYF. The CDR3 DNA follows: TGCGCCAGCAGCCTAAATAGAGTTGGAAACACCATATATTTT.